The 20 T cell receptor beta chains in this list originate from one sample, sequenced in a study of regulatory T cells in long-lasting Graves disease. Time point here: persistent/refractory GD, antithyroid drugs over 5 years with positive TRAb. From RNA extracted from PBMCs, the TCR library was made. TCR beta libraries were built with iRepertoire HTBI primers and Arm-PCR of CDR3 regions. TCRdb itself ran the multiplex PCR reads through MiXCR, one entry per CDR3 protein. The table lists about 420,000 distinct CDR3 sequences, around 20% of them singletons. The sample here was peripheral blood mononuclear cells (PBMCs), taken when the disease was refractory, from a patient treated with antithyroid drugs. Receptor source: a female donor with Graves disease.

There are many counts of this clonotype. The chain couples TRBV18 to TRBJ1-1; D is unclear. The length of the CDR3 is 12 residues. Trimming cost V 8 bases and J 0 bases, with 7 bases left between them. Germline V CDR1 and CDR2: KGHSH, LQKENI. CDR3 DNA sequence: TGTGCCAGCAGCCCCCTGAACACTGAAGCTTTCTTT. Its translation: CASSPLNTEAFF.

About this clonotype: A much larger clone sits a single nucleotide away, making a read error possible. In this CDR3 the conserved last residue, phenylalanine or tryptophan, is missing, so a read error is likely. The chain joins TRBV6-1 to TRBJ1-2, with 9 bases matching TRBD1. The V and J ends lost 4 bases and 4 bases, in that order; junction bases with no gene match: 4. CDR1 is MNHNS, CDR2 SASEGT, per germline. The CDR3 covers 14 residues. The CDR3 DNA sequence: TGTGCCAGCAGTGGACAGACAGGGGGCTATGGCTACACCTGC. Translating it yields CASSGQTGGYGYTC.

Comment on this clonotype: A read error is possible here, since a much larger clone lies one base away. The rearrangement links TRBV15 to TRBJ2-4, with TRBD1 identical over 9 bases. CDR1 and CDR2 from the germline V gene are LNHNV and YYDKDF (reference sequence). The length of the CDR3 is 17 residues. This chain's CDR3 is CAASSDRGRWAKNIQYF. CDR3 coding DNA: TGTGCCGCCAGCAGTGACAGGGGGAGATGGGCCAAAAACATTCAGTACTTC.

This clonotype came up many times. The V gene is TRBV2, the J gene TRBJ2-7; no definite D call. Germline V gene data show CDR1 as SNHLY and CDR2 as FYNNEI. CDR3 size: 12 residues. V lost 8 bases, J lost 2 bases, and 10 bases lay in between. CDR3 in amino acids: CASLGEPYEQYF. The CDR3 DNA is TGTGCCAGCCTTGGAGAACCCTACGAGCAGTACTTC. The complete variable domain, with remaining parts taken from reference TRBV2 and TRBJ2-7, reads EPEVTQTPSHQVTQMGQEVILRCVPISNHLYFYWYRQILGQKVEFLVSFYNNEISEKSEIFDDQFSVERPDGSNFTLKIRSTKLEDSAMYFCASLGEPYEQYFGPGTRLTVT.

The chain links TRBV18 to TRBJ1-1, with D possibly matching TRBD1 (6 bases). The CDR3 has 14 residues. The germline CDR1 and CDR2 sequences are KGHSH and LQKENI. V was shortened by 4 bases and J by 5 bases, with 14 bases between the two germline ends. CDR3 sequence (DNA): TGTGCCAGCTCACAGGCAGGGGTTCGTACTGAAGCTTTCTTT. Amino acid sequence: CASSQAGVRTEAFF.

The genes are TRBV4-1 and TRBJ1-5; D gene unclear. Trimming took off 1 base at V and 5 bases at J, with 9 bases between the two ends. Germline lookup yields CDR1 MGHRA and CDR2 YSYEKL. This CDR3 spans 14 amino acids. The CDR3: CASSQGRVDQPQHF. CDR3 bases: TGCGCCAGCAGCCAAGGTCGGGTGGATCAGCCCCAGCATTTT.

This chain connects TRBV19 to TRBJ1-4, with TRBD1 matching over 9 bases. Germline loops: CDR1 LNHDA, CDR2 SQIVND (reference sequence). V shed 3 bases, J shed 14 bases, and the junction held 10 bases outside the gene matches. The CDR3 contains 14 residues. The CDR3 DNA is TGTGCCAGTAGTATTGGGACAGGGCATGGAAATCTGTTTTTT. Translation gives CASSIGTGHGNLFF.

This clonotype was observed many times. Here the CDR3 reads CASSLYGTYGYTF. The CDR3 DNA reads as TGTGCCAGCAGTTTGTACGGCACTTATGGCTACACCTTC. The chain combines TRBV12-3 or TRBV12-4 with TRBJ1-2; no clear D gene. This CDR3 spans 13 amino acids. V lost 3 bases to trimming and J lost 5 bases, with 10 bases between them.

The sample holds one count of this clonotype. A junction boundary mismatches the germline segment, possibly from a read error. V gene TRBV11-2 combines with J gene TRBJ2-7; D unresolved. The germline V gene encodes CDR1 SGHAT and CDR2 FQNNGV. This CDR3 comprises 12 residues. CDR3 DNA sequence: TGTGCCAGCAGCTTAGATTCGTACGGGCAGTACTTC. Protein sequence: CASSLDSYGQYF.

This clonotype was seen a handful of times. The V and J genes are TRBV30 and TRBJ1-2; TRBD1 is a possible D gene (5 bases). CDR1 is GTSNPN and CDR2 is SVGIG in the germline V gene (reference sequence). This CDR3 is 14 amino acids long. Trimming took 5 bases from V and 4 from J, leaving 17 bases between them. The CDR3, as DNA: TGTGCCTGGGAACCTAACGGGGCTTTCTATGGCTACACCTTC. This translates into CAWEPNGAFYGYTF.

About this clonotype itself: One end of the junction does not line up with germline, which may come from a read error. V and J are TRBV5-1 and TRBJ2-7; the D gene is possibly TRBD2 (5 bases). The germline V gene encodes CDR1 SGHRS and CDR2 YFSETQ. The CDR3 spans 12 residues. The CDR3 DNA reads as TGCGCCAGCAGCTCAAGCGGCTACGGGCAGTACTTC. It is translated as CASSSSGYGQYF.

The chain is built from TRBV28 and TRBJ2-1, with D hard to call. The CDR3 totals 13 residues. CDR1 and CDR2 from the germline V gene are MDHEN and SYDVKM. Between the trimmed V and J ends, which lost 6 bases and 3 bases, there was a span of 9 bases. For the CDR3, the DNA is TGTGCCAGCAGAAACCTATACTACAATGAGCAGTTCTTC. This encodes CASRNLYYNEQFF.

This clonotype was counted a single time. The CDR3 DNA is TGTGCCAGAAAACAGGGCACGGGGGATGAGCAGTTCTTC. As protein: CARKQGTGDEQFF. V gene TRBV2 combines with J gene TRBJ2-1, with D perhaps matching TRBD1 or TRBD2 (6 bases each). CDR1 is SNHLY, CDR2 FYNNEI, per germline. There are 13 residues in the CDR3. Trimming pared 9 bases from V and 8 bases from J, leaving 17 bases between.

This clonotype was recorded many times. The rearrangement uses TRBV6-9 and TRBJ2-7; D not certain. CDR1 and CDR2 from the germline V gene are MNHGY and SVAAGI. CDR3 size: 16 residues. The V end was cut by 4 bases, the J end by 6 bases, with 22 bases between. CDR3 DNA sequence: TGTGCCAGCAGTTGTCCCCCGGACCTCTCAAAGCCCGAGCAGTACTTC. Translated, it gives CASSCPPDLSKPEQYF.

The sample holds a few counts of this clonotype. The gene calls are TRBV11-1 and TRBJ2-6; a weak D match, TRBD1 (5 bases). The V end lost 1 base, the J end lost 0 bases, and 7 bases lay between the germline ends. The CDR3 is made up of 16 amino acids. From germline, CDR1 is SGHAT and CDR2 FQDESV (reference sequence). DNA of the CDR3: TGTGCCAGCAGCTTAGGACAGTTCTCTGGGGCCAACGTCCTGACTTTC. Translation: CASSLGQFSGANVLTF.

This clonotype was seen at least ten times. The J gene is TRBJ2-5, the V gene TRBV7-3; no firm D call. Germline assignment: CDR1 SGHTA and CDR2 FQGTGA. V gave up 2 bases and J gave up 4 bases, with 11 bases separating them. The CDR3 spans 14 residues. CDR3 sequence reads: CASSLLQPAETQYF. The CDR3 nucleotides read TGTGCCAGCAGCTTATTACAACCCGCAGAGACCCAGTACTTC.

This clonotype occurred a few times. This chain joins TRBV7-3 and TRBJ2-3; the match to TRBD2 covers 9 bases. CDR1 is SGHTA and CDR2 is FQGTGA in the germline V gene. The V segment lost 5 bases and the J segment 5 bases; nucleotides outside the gene matches: 11. The CDR3 extends over 16 amino acids. The CDR3 spells CASSPGLAGAIDTQYF. The CDR3 DNA reads as TGTGCCAGCAGCCCAGGTTTAGCGGGAGCTATAGATACGCAGTATTTT.

This chain joins TRBV9 and TRBJ1-4, with D possibly TRBD1 on 6 matching bases. The V gene lost 3 bases and the J gene lost 8 bases, with 11 bases spanning the gap. The V gene's germline CDR1 is SGDLS and CDR2 YYNGEE. This CDR3 has 13 amino acids. The CDR3 sequence: CASSATDREKLFF. CDR3 nucleotide sequence: TGTGCCAGCAGCGCGACTGACAGGGAAAAACTGTTTTTT. The entire variable domain, with the rest obtained from reference TRBV9 and TRBJ1-4, is as follows: DSGVTQTPKHLITATGQRVTLRCSPRSGDLSVYWYQQSLDQGLQFLIQYYNGEERAKGNILERFSAQQFPDLHSELNLSSLELGDSALYFCASSATDREKLFFGSGTQLSVL.

The V and J genes are TRBV20-1 and TRBJ2-7; the D call may be TRBD1 or TRBD2 (5 bases each). V lost 6 bases, J lost 7 bases, and 19 bases lay in between. The CDR3 contains 13 residues. The V gene's germline CDR1 is DFQATT and CDR2 SNEGSKA (reference sequence). The CDR3: CSAPAIMGVEQYF. The DNA for the CDR3 is TGCAGTGCCCCCGCGATAATGGGGGTAGAGCAGTACTTC.

About this clonotype: Germline is not matched at one junction end, which may reflect a read error. The V call is TRBV29-1, the J call TRBJ1-1; maybe TRBD1 (6 bases). The CDR3 extends over 13 amino acids. From germline, CDR1 is SQVTM and CDR2 ANQGSEA. The CDR3 DNA reads as TGCGGCGTTGTGGACAGCTGGGGGACTGAAGCTTTCTTT. Its protein is CGVVDSWGTEAFF.